The subject of this entry is one T cell receptor (beta chain). Antigen unknown. This specimen belongs to a study of cytomegalovirus exposure and HLA in healthy donors. Study results and caveats: An analysis that was carried out later associated 16,951 TCR beta sequences with HLA alleles at 0.05 false discovery rate. TCR beta chains numbering some 160 were designated cytomegalovirus-associated. In a later analysis, TCR beta V- and J-gene trimming was associated with a missense DCLRE1C variant.

A multiplex PCR was run with 60 Vbeta primers and 13 Jbeta primers. Libraries were prepared by immunoSEQ multiplex PCR; TCRdb keeps only in-frame clonotypes and omits some of them. The sample holds around 150,000 clones, about 75% seen once. The source material was PBMCs. The TCR sequence derives from a man aged 50-59 years in good health and CMV-seropositive.

The CDR3 is CASSRTGTGGLRANEKLFF. Written as DNA, the CDR3 is TGTGCCAGCAGCCGAACGGGGACAGGGGGCTTAAGAGCTAATGAAAAACTGTTTTTT. The chain combines TRBV5-4 with TRBJ1-4, with 12 positions matching TRBD1. This CDR3 is 19 amino acids long. V was clipped by 4 bases and J by 3 bases; unmatched bases: 13. Germline V gene lookup returns CDR1 SGHNT and CDR2 YYREEE (reference sequence).